These 14 T cell receptor beta chains came from one sample sequenced in a study of T cells in women clearing cervical HPV infection. Method: immunoSEQ multiplex PCR; TCRdb's copy keeps in-frame clones and lacks some. This table lists some 40,000 clones. Sequencing was done on a sample of blood buffy coat. Receptors were obtained from a woman aged 18-70 years with a cervical HPV16 infection that either progressed to CIN3+ or cleared (not recorded which).

With respect to this clone: The sequence runs out 3 residues before the end of the CDR3; the remainder is reconstructed from the germline J gene. This chain joins TRBV7-2 and TRBJ2-7; 9 bases agree with TRBD2. The CDR3 totals 15 residues. With 4 bases clipped from V and 1 base from J, the junction kept 5 bases outside the gene matches. Germline V CDR1 and CDR2: SGHTA, FQGNSA. The CDR3 sequence: CASSSSGIGSYEQYF. The part of the CDR3 DNA that was read is TGTGCCAGCAGCTCTAGCGGGATAGGGTCCTACGAG. Combining the CDR3 with reference TRBV7-2 and TRBJ2-7 gives the whole variable domain GAGVSQSPSNKVTEKGKDVELRCDPISGHTALYWYRQSLGQGLEFLIYFQGNSAPDKSGLPSDRFSAERTGGSVSTLTIQRTQQEDSAVYLCASSSSGIGSYEQYFGPGTRLTVT.

The CDR3 here is CASSRDKEGANSPLHF. The CDR3 DNA, read in part, is TGCGCCAGCAGTAGGGACAAGGAGGGAGCTAATTCACCC. The chain recombines TRBV10-1 with TRBJ1-6; D may be TRBD1 (6 bases). The CDR3 goes on 3 residues after the read ends, and that part is filled in from the germline J gene. V lost 5 bases and J lost 6, with 17 bases in between. The CDR3 runs 16 residues. CDR1 and CDR2 from the germline V gene are WNHNN and SYGVQD (reference sequence).

With respect to this clone: The read stops 3 residues short of the end of the CDR3; the missing end is completed from the germline J gene. The chain recombines TRBV6-2 or TRBV6-3 with TRBJ1-6, with D unresolved. Germline assignment: CDR1 MNHEY and CDR2 SVGEGT. There are 15 residues in the CDR3. V was shortened by 5 bases and J by 6 bases, with 14 bases between the two germline ends. CDR3 amino acids: CASSHQRSSNSPLHF. CDR3 bases read: TGTGCCAGCAGTCATCAGCGCTCGTCTAATTCACCC.

The CDR3 reads CASSLSAGVTEAFF. The CDR3 DNA, read in part, is TGTGCCAGCAGCTTATCCGCGGGGGTCACTGAA. The genes are TRBV7-2 and TRBJ1-1; a possible D gene is TRBD1 (5 bases). The read halts 3 residues ahead of the CDR3 end, with the missing end drawn from the germline J gene. Germline V gene data show CDR1 as SGHTA and CDR2 as FQGNSA. V was clipped by 2 bases and J by 4 bases, with 11 bases between them. The CDR3 spans 14 residues.

With respect to this clone: The sequence runs out 3 residues before the end of the CDR3; the remainder is reconstructed from the germline J gene. The J gene is TRBJ1-1, the V gene TRBV19; D is perhaps TRBD1 (6 bases). Trimming shortened V by 7 bases and J by 3 bases, and 12 bases separated the two germline ends. CDR3 size: 13 residues. CDR1 and CDR2 (germline): LNHDA, SQIVND (reference sequence). The sequenced part of the CDR3 DNA is TGTGCCAGTATTCAGGGGTCGTACACTGAA. Translated, it gives CASIQGSYTE. The CDR3, in full, reads CASIQGSYTEAFF.

Concerning this clone: The read ends 3 residues before the CDR3 terminus; that terminus is restored from the germline J gene. The gene calls are TRBV19 and TRBJ1-2; no clear D. In germline, CDR1 is LNHDA, CDR2 SQIVND (reference sequence). CDR3 length: 14 residues. The CDR3 DNA, read in part, is TGTGCCAGTAGTATCTTAGCGGGGAGAAATGAC. Amino acids: CASSILAGRND. The full CDR3 protein reads CASSILAGRNDYTF.

With respect to this clone: Sequencing ends 3 residues short of the CDR3 end; the germline J gene provides the rest. The V gene is TRBV19, the J gene TRBJ1-3; possible D gene TRBD1, 5 bases. V lost 6 bases to trimming and J lost 2 bases, with 11 bases between them. Germline V gene data show CDR1 as LNHDA and CDR2 as SQIVND (reference sequence). The CDR3 contains 14 residues. The sequenced CDR3 bases are TGTGCCAGTAGCCAGGGTATTGCTGGAAACACC. Protein sequence: CASSQGIAGNT. The entire CDR3 is CASSQGIAGNTIYF.

Regarding this clone: The read falls 3 residues short of the CDR3 end, and the missing part is taken from the germline J gene. This chain joins TRBV29-1 and TRBJ2-3, with 9 bases lining up with TRBD1. Germline V gene lookup returns CDR1 SQVTM and CDR2 ANQGSEA. The CDR3 has 13 amino acids. The V gene end was trimmed by 7 bases and the J gene end by 8 bases; junction bases not matched to a gene: 10. CDR3: CSAWGDRERTQYF. Partial CDR3 DNA: TGCAGCGCGTGGGGGGACAGGGAGCGTACG.

Details on this clone: The read terminates 3 residues ahead of where the CDR3 ends, so the germline J gene completes it. The chain employs TRBV9 and TRBJ2-2, with 7 bases identical to TRBD1. V lost 4 bases to trimming and J lost 4 bases; unmatched junction nucleotides: 7. The germline V gene has CDR1 SGDLS and CDR2 YYNGEE. The CDR3 contains 15 residues. The CDR3 DNA, read in part, is TGTGCCAGCAGCACTTACAGGGGTGGCACCGGGGAG. It encodes CASSTYRGGTGE. The CDR3 reads in full as CASSTYRGGTGELFF. Full variable domain (remainder filled in from reference TRBV9 and TRBJ2-2): DSGVTQTPKHLITATGQRVTLRCSPRSGDLSVYWYQQSLDQGLQFLIQYYNGEERAKGNILERFSAQQFPDLHSELNLSSLELGDSALYFCASSTYRGGTGELFFGEGSRLTVL.

A remark on this clone: The CDR3 end is not reached by the read, which stops 3 residues before it; the germline J gene fills it in. The chain uses TRBV5-5 and TRBJ2-7; the match to TRBD1 covers 9 bases. Trimming took 7 bases from V and 6 from J; bases not matched to a gene: 11. This CDR3 region has 14 residues. The V gene's germline CDR1 is SGHKS and CDR2 YYEKEE (reference sequence). Partial CDR3 DNA: TGTGCCAGCGGACCCGGACAGGGGCTGGGCGAG. Translated: CASGPGQGLGE. In full, the CDR3 reads CASGPGQGLGEQYF.

Comment on this clone: The CDR3 end falls 3 residues outside the read, so it is completed with the germline J gene. This chain links TRBV19 with TRBJ1-5; 9 bases match TRBD1. Germline assignment: CDR1 LNHDA and CDR2 SQIVND (reference sequence). With V trimmed by 5 bases and J by 7 bases, 9 bases remained unmatched. The CDR3 is made up of 15 amino acids. The CDR3 spells CASSSTGGGGQPQHF. Incomplete CDR3 DNA: TGTGCCAGTAGTTCGACAGGGGGAGGAGGACAGCCC.

The CDR3 protein is CASSLSGGPSYEQYF. CDR3 bases read: TGTGCCAGCAGCTTATCAGGCGGGCCCTCCTACGAG. The V and J genes are TRBV7-3 and TRBJ2-7; D may be TRBD2 (5 bases). The sequence runs out 3 residues before the end of the CDR3; the remainder is reconstructed from the germline J gene. The CDR3 spans 15 residues. V lost 2 bases to trimming and J lost 0 bases, with 11 bases between them. The germline gives CDR1 SGHTA, CDR2 FQGTGA.

Concerning this clone: Sequencing ends 3 residues short of the CDR3 end; the germline J gene provides the rest. V gene TRBV2 combines with J gene TRBJ2-2; a weak D match, TRBD1 (5 bases). Germline V CDR1 and CDR2: SNHLY, FYNNEI. This CDR3 is built from 15 residues. CDR3 bases read: TGTGCCAGCAGTGAGGGCAGGGCTGGGGCCAACGTG. Encoded protein: CASSEGRAGANV. The full CDR3 reads CASSEGRAGANVLFF.

For this clone: Read data end 3 residues before the CDR3 end; the end is taken from the germline J gene. The chain combines TRBV19 with TRBJ2-5; 9 positions agree with TRBD2. The CDR3 covers 15 residues. The ends lost 6 bases at V and 2 bases at J; junction bases unmatched: 7. Germline V gene data show CDR1 as LNHDA and CDR2 as SQIVND (reference sequence). This CDR3 reads CASSGGLAGQETQYF. The CDR3 bases that were read are TGTGCCAGTAGCGGAGGGCTAGCGGGACAAGAGACC.